What follows are 27 T cell receptor beta chains derived from one specimen sequenced in a study of CD8+CD57+ T cells in acquired aplastic anemia. Patients picked for sequencing had shown CD8+CD57+ cell expansion detected by flow cytometry. Genomic DNA, the template, was used for profiling of the TCR beta VDJ and CDR3. One entry per CDR3 protein results from TCRdb running MiXCR on the reads. The table includes approximately 260,000 distinct CDR3 sequences, 82% detected once. The sample was sorted CD4+, CD8+, or CD8+CD57+ T cells (not recorded which) from PBMCs. These receptors were obtained from a human donor with aplastic anemia.

This clonotype was counted at least ten times. The V gene is TRBV7-2, the J gene TRBJ1-5, with a possible D match to TRBD1 (5 bases). This CDR3 spans 13 amino acids. V shed 5 bases and J shed 7 bases, with 12 bases lying between them. Germline assignment: CDR1 SGHTA and CDR2 FQGNSA. The CDR3 spells CASSLGGRQPQHF. The CDR3 DNA sequence: TGTGCCAGCAGCCTGGGGGGAAGACAGCCCCAGCATTTT.

This clonotype was picked up a small number of times. This chain uses TRBV11-3 with TRBJ2-7; 7 positions agree with TRBD1. V lost 2 bases and J lost 1; bases outside the gene matches: 14. Per germline, CDR1 SGHNT and CDR2 YENEEA. The CDR3 is 18 amino acids. Written as DNA, the CDR3 is TGTGCCAGCAGCTTACATCTGAACGGGACAGCCCTTTCCTACGAGCAGTACGTC. It is translated as CASSLHLNGTALSYEQYV.

This clonotype occurred a few times. The chain uses TRBV30 and TRBJ1-2; TRBD1 agrees at 7 bases. The germline V gene encodes CDR1 GTSNPN and CDR2 SVGIG (reference sequence). The CDR3 extends over 16 amino acids. V lost 3 bases, J lost 5 bases, and 15 bases stayed unmatched. DNA of the CDR3: TGTGCCTGGAGGGGGGACAGTCATTGGCCGGCTTATGGCTACACCTTC. Translating it yields CAWRGDSHWPAYGYTF.

Details on this clonotype: The junction departs from the called germline gene at one end, perhaps through a read error. The rearrangement uses TRBV7-8 and TRBJ2-1, with a tentative D call TRBD2 (6 bases). Germline CDR1 SGHVS, CDR2 FQNEAQ. The CDR3 runs to 13 residues. This CDR3 is CASSDGGGHEPQF. In DNA, the CDR3 is TGTGCCAGCAGTGATGGGGGAGGCCATGAGCCGCAGTTC.

The J gene is TRBJ2-1, the V gene TRBV7-8; D is perhaps TRBD2 (6 bases). Germline CDR1 and CDR2: SGHVS and FQNEAQ. The V and J ends lost 0 bases and 13 bases respectively, with 22 bases between them. This CDR3 region has 16 residues. The CDR3 DNA sequence: TGTGCCAGCAGCTTAGCGGGAGGTCACGGTAAGCAGTATCAGTTCTTC. This gives the protein CASSLAGGHGKQYQFF.

In regard to this clonotype: This CDR3 fails to terminate in the conserved phenylalanine or tryptophan, so it likely reflects a read error. The DNA is omitted, as the CDR3 cannot be located on it reliably, and the CDR3 follows TCRdb's listing. V usage is TRBV7-9 and J usage is TRBJ1-3. Germline-derived CDR1 and CDR2 are SEHNR and FQNEAQ (reference sequence). The CDR3 totals 13 residues, both ends included. The chain's CDR3 is CASSLDTPEAFFV.

This sequence joins TRBV20-1 and TRBJ2-1, with 7 bases matching TRBD1. With V trimmed by 2 bases and J by 8 bases, 15 bases remained unmatched. Germline V gene lookup returns CDR1 DFQATT and CDR2 SNEGSKA (reference sequence). The CDR3 is 16 amino acids. CDR3 region: CSARRGQGIARDEQFF. As DNA, the CDR3 is TGCAGTGCTAGAAGGGGGCAGGGGATAGCACGGGATGAGCAGTTCTTC.

As to this clonotype: Its ends do not fully match the called genes, so a read error is possible. The rearrangement joins TRBV7-8 to TRBJ2-1; 10 nucleotides align to TRBD2. Germline V gives CDR1 SGHVS, CDR2 FQNEAQ. This CDR3 is built from 15 residues. CDR3 DNA sequence: TGTGCCAGCAGCATAGCGGGAGGATCCGACACTCAGCATTTCTTC. It encodes CASSIAGGSDTQHFF. The whole variable domain, remainder taken from reference TRBV7-8 and TRBJ2-1, is GAGVSQSPRYKVAKRGQDVALRCDPISGHVSLFWYQQALGQGPEFLTYFQNEAQLDKSGLPSDRFFAERPEGSVSTLKIQRTQQEDSAVYLCASSIAGGSDTQHFFGPGTRLTVL.

The V gene is TRBV19, the J gene TRBJ2-7; 9 positions match TRBD2. Looked up from germline, CDR1 is LNHDA and CDR2 is SQIVND (reference sequence). The CDR3 is made up of 16 amino acids. The ends lost 1 base at V and 13 bases at J; junction bases unmatched: 17. CDR3 sequence reads: CASSIASGAYKDQFYV. In DNA form, the CDR3 reads TGTGCCAGTAGTATAGCTAGCGGGGCCTACAAGGACCAGTTCTACGTC.

With regard to this clonotype: The conserved final phenylalanine or tryptophan is absent from the CDR3, which likely points to a read error. No DNA is shown, since the ends of the CDR3 on it are uncertain; the CDR3 is the one TCRdb lists. The chain links TRBV7-8 to TRBJ2-3; the table's D call, TRBD2, has no DNA check behind it. Germline-derived CDR1 and CDR2 are SGHVS and FQNEAQ. The CDR3 extends over 13 residues, inclusive of both ends. This chain's CDR3 is CASGLGGGPAPQY.

This sequence joins TRBV19 and TRBJ2-7; 7 nucleotides line up with TRBD2. J was trimmed by 0 bases and V by 8 bases; bases with no gene match: 7. The CDR3 loop spans 14 amino acids. Per germline, CDR1 LNHDA and CDR2 SQIVND (reference sequence). CDR3 in amino acids: CASGRAGISYEQYF. The CDR3, as DNA: TGTGCCAGTGGGAGGGCAGGGATCTCCTACGAGCAGTACTTC.

The gene calls are TRBV5-1 and TRBJ2-6, with D perhaps given as TRBD1 or TRBD2 (6 bases each). Germline loops: CDR1 SGHRS, CDR2 YFSETQ. This CDR3 has 18 residues. The V end lost 4 bases, the J end lost 0 bases, and 17 bases lay between the germline ends. CDR3 coding DNA: TGCGCCAGCAGCGGGGGCGGAGGGGATCGCTCTGGGGCCAACGTCCTGACTTTC. It translates to CASSGGGGDRSGANVLTF.

The chain uses TRBV7-4 and TRBJ2-3; maybe TRBD2 (7 bases). CDR3 size: 14 residues. The germline gives CDR1 SGHVT, CDR2 SQSDAQ. V lost 3 bases, J lost 1 base, and 8 bases lay in between. The CDR3 loop reads CASSFGGRTDTQYF. The CDR3 bases are TGTGCCAGCAGCTTCGGGGGGCGCACAGATACGCAGTATTTT. The full variable domain, its missing parts supplied by reference TRBV7-4 and TRBJ2-3, is GAGVSQSPRYKVAKRGRDVALRCDSISGHVTLYWYRQTLGQGSEVLTYSQSDAQRDKSGRPSGRFSAERPERSVSTLKIQRTEQGDSAVYLCASSFGGRTDTQYFGPGTRLTVL.

The chain has TRBV7-2 and TRBJ1-6; D is possibly TRBD1 (6 bases). The V and J ends lost 1 base and 7 bases respectively, with 11 bases between them. Germline V gene data show CDR1 as SGHTA and CDR2 as FQGNSA. The CDR3 length is 15 residues. DNA for the CDR3: TGTGCCAGCAGCTTAGTTGGGGGCCCCAATTCACCCCTCCACTTT. It translates to CASSLVGGPNSPLHF.

This clonotype has a single count. The germline gene is not matched at one end of the junction; a read error may be the cause. The J gene is TRBJ2-1, the V gene TRBV7-9, with 8 nucleotides matching TRBD2. This CDR3 is built from 16 residues. CDR1 and CDR2 (germline): SEHNR, FQNEAQ (reference sequence). CDR3 residues: CASSFQRGGGTDAQFF. CDR3 sequence (DNA): TGTGCCAGCAGCTTTCAAAGGGGCGGGGGGACCGATGCGCAGTTCTTT.

CDR3 residues: CASSHKGQGVLAQYF. CDR3 DNA sequence: TGTGCCAGCAGCCATAAAGGACAGGGAGTATTGGCGCAGTATTTT. The V gene is TRBV7-8, the J gene TRBJ2-3; 8 nucleotides align to TRBD1. Germline assignment: CDR1 SGHVS and CDR2 FQNEAQ. The J segment lost 10 bases and the V segment lost 5 bases, leaving 14 bases of the junction unmatched. The CDR3 loop spans 15 amino acids.

In its sample, this clonotype was seen many times. V is TRBV4-3 and J is TRBJ2-1; 16 bases align to TRBD2. After removal of 2 bases from V and 0 bases from J, the junction contained 7 bases not matched to a gene. Germline lookup yields CDR1 LGHNA and CDR2 YSLEER. The CDR3 runs 20 residues. The CDR3 is CASSQNLGLAGGSSYNEQFF. The CDR3 coding sequence is TGCGCCAGCAGCCAAAACCTGGGACTAGCGGGGGGGAGCTCCTACAATGAGCAGTTCTTC.

The chain employs TRBV7-9 and TRBJ2-7; maybe TRBD2 (7 bases). From germline, CDR1 is SEHNR and CDR2 FQNEAQ (reference sequence). The CDR3 sequence is 18 residues long. Trimming left V 2 bases short and J 3 bases short, with 23 bases between. The CDR3 loop is CASSLLPGGPFFCYEQYV. CDR3 bases: TGTGCCAGCAGCTTACTACCCGGGGGGCCGTTTTTTTGCTACGAGCAGTACGTC.

The V and J genes are TRBV7-9 and TRBJ2-7; possibly TRBD2 for D (7 bases). The germline V and J ends were trimmed by 5 bases and 6 bases, with 26 bases remaining between them. Germline assignment: CDR1 SEHNR and CDR2 FQNEAQ (reference sequence). The CDR3 consists of 17 residues. The CDR3 loop reads CASSMAAGAVLRGEQYV. The CDR3 DNA follows: TGTGCCAGCAGCATGGCCGCGGGGGCGGTTCTTAGGGGCGAGCAGTACGTC.

V is TRBV7-8 and J is TRBJ2-7, with TRBD2 identical over 7 bases. This CDR3 is built from 18 residues. Germline-derived CDR1 and CDR2 are SGHVS and FQNEAQ. V lost 3 bases and J lost 1; bases outside the gene matches: 15. The CDR3 protein is CASSFPGGPTTLSYEQYV. The CDR3 region has the DNA TGTGCCAGCAGCTTTCCGGGAGGCCCGACTACCCTTTCCTACGAGCAGTACGTC.

This clonotype has just one count. The junction differs from germline at one of its ends, possibly a read error. This chain uses TRBV7-6 with TRBJ2-3; TRBD1 matches at 9 bases. This CDR3 contains 14 residues. Germline CDR1 and CDR2: SGHVS and FNYEAQ. CDR3 DNA: TGTGCCAGCAGCTACGGGGACAGGGCCGACGAACAGTACTTT. Its protein product is CASSYGDRADEQYF.

Only a few counts were recorded for this clonotype. The V and J genes are TRBV7-9 and TRBJ2-1; no clear D gene. The CDR3 has 12 amino acids. Per germline, CDR1 SEHNR and CDR2 FQNEAQ (reference sequence). Trimming stripped 8 bases from V and 8 bases from J, with 13 bases between. In DNA form, the CDR3 reads TGTGCCAGCGGAAACGGTCAGGATGAGCAGTTCTTC. As protein: CASGNGQDEQFF.

The rearrangement joins TRBV7-3 to TRBJ1-1, with unresolved D. CDR1 is SGHTA, CDR2 FQGTGA, per germline. This CDR3 comprises 16 residues. Deletions cut 5 bases from V and 10 bases from J, with 26 bases between. The CDR3 sequence is CASSPSSGELIIGAFF. In DNA form, the CDR3 reads TGTGCCAGCAGCCCCTCGAGCGGGGAGCTGATTATTGGAGCTTTCTTT.

Details on this clonotype: One end of the junction does not line up with germline, which may come from a read error. The V gene is TRBV15, the J gene TRBJ2-5; D perhaps matches TRBD2 (7 bases). This CDR3 comprises 15 residues. The germline V gene encodes CDR1 LNHNV and CDR2 YYDKDF (reference sequence). The CDR3 DNA reads as TGTGCCACCAGCAGAGATAGATTGGGGGGGCAGGAGCAGGTCTTC. This codes for CATSRDRLGGQEQVF.

The chain couples TRBV29-1 to TRBJ2-5; 7 nucleotides line up with TRBD1. Per the germline V gene, CDR1 is SQVTM and CDR2 is ANQGSEA. The CDR3 has 13 amino acids. After removal of 6 bases from V and 0 bases from J, the junction contained 4 bases not matched to a gene. The CDR3 sequence is CSVNTGDQETQYF. The DNA for the CDR3 is TGCAGCGTGAACACAGGGGACCAAGAGACCCAGTACTTC.

Remarks on this clonotype: The final CDR3 position lacks the conserved phenylalanine or tryptophan, pointing to a likely read error. V is TRBV9 and J is TRBJ2-1; D perhaps matches TRBD1 (5 bases). TRBJ2-7 explains the end of the DNA better; the J call may be wrong. The germline V gene has CDR1 SGDLS and CDR2 YYNGEE. The CDR3 sequence is 12 residues long. CDR3 nucleotide sequence: TGTGCCAGCAGCCCCAGGGCGAATGAGCAGTACCTC. It is translated as CASSPRANEQYL.

This clonotype was picked up many times. The chain employs TRBV5-8 and TRBJ2-7, with TRBD2 matching over 8 bases. CDR1 and CDR2 from the germline V gene are SGHTS and YDEGEE. With 4 bases clipped from V and 2 bases from J, the junction kept 11 bases outside the gene matches. This CDR3 region has 16 residues. The CDR3: CASSGGRGGPTYEQYF. CDR3 nucleotides: TGTGCCAGCAGCGGGGGGCGCGGGGGGCCGACCTACGAGCAGTACTTC. Combining the CDR3 with reference TRBV5-8 and TRBJ2-7 gives the whole variable domain EAGVTQSPTHLIKTRGQQATLRCSPISGHTSVYWYQQALGLGLQFLLWYDEGEERNRGNFPPRFSGRQFPNYSSELNVNALELEDSALYLCASSGGRGGPTYEQYFGPGTRLTVT.